What follows are 29 T cell receptor beta chains derived from one specimen sequenced in a study of blood T cell repertoires in COVID-19. Generated by immunoSEQ multiplex PCR, the TCRdb table keeps only in-frame clones and is missing some. Seen here are roughly 200,000 clones, 83% observed once, and the top ten hold just over 8.5%. Source material: peripheral blood. Source of these receptors: a middle-aged man with active or convalescent COVID-19.

The CDR3 nucleotides are TGTGCCAGTAGTTTCAACACGAACACTGAAGCTTTCTTT. Its translation is CASSFNTNTEAFF. V gene TRBV19 combines with J gene TRBJ1-1; D gene unclear. The germline CDR1 and CDR2 sequences are LNHDA and SQIVND (reference sequence). V lost 5 bases, J lost 1 base, and 8 bases lay in between. The CDR3 consists of 13 residues.

The CDR3 DNA is TGTGCCTGGAGTGTAAGTAGATGGACTAGCGGGGTCCATGAGCAGTTCTTC. It encodes CAWSVSRWTSGVHEQFF. The rearrangement links TRBV30 to TRBJ2-1; TRBD2 matches 12 bases. Germline assignment: CDR1 GTSNPN and CDR2 SVGIG (reference sequence). The CDR3 has 17 residues. J gave up 8 bases and V 0 bases, and 11 bases lay outside the gene matches.

This clone was recorded only once. V gene TRBV6-6 combines with J gene TRBJ2-7; 10 positions agree with TRBD1. CDR3 size: 14 residues. The germline gives CDR1 MNHNY, CDR2 SVGAGI (reference sequence). Trimming took 6 bases from V and 5 from J; bases not matched to a gene: 7. CDR3 bases: TGTGCCAGCAGCGCTGACAGGGGGCAAAACGAGCAGTACTTC. Protein product: CASSADRGQNEQYF.

This clone was detected only once. Mismatch with germline at one junction end may stem from a read error. CDR3 sequence reads: CATSGEGRDTQYF. The CDR3 bases are TGTGCCACCAGCGGAGAGGGGAGAGATACGCAGTATTTT. This rearrangement joins TRBV15 to TRBJ2-3, with D perhaps given as TRBD1 or TRBD2 (5 bases each). CDR3 length: 13 residues. Germline loops: CDR1 LNHNV, CDR2 YYDKDF (reference sequence).

This chain joins TRBV19 and TRBJ2-4, with D possibly being TRBD1 (5 bases). This CDR3 is 14 amino acids long. Trimming pared 2 bases from V and 8 bases from J, leaving 13 bases between. The germline V gene has CDR1 LNHDA and CDR2 SQIVND (reference sequence). CDR3 region: CASSISGLGDIQYF. The CDR3 DNA is TGTGCCAGTAGTATATCCGGGCTAGGGGACATTCAGTACTTC.

J is TRBJ2-7 and V is TRBV5-1; D is undetermined. The CDR3 covers 13 residues. The V gene's germline CDR1 is SGHRS and CDR2 YFSETQ. Trimming removed 3 bases from V and 5 bases from J, with 12 bases in between. CDR3 sequence reads: CASSSIAVHEQYF. The CDR3 DNA is TGCGCCAGCAGCTCCATTGCGGTCCACGAGCAGTACTTC.

This clone was observed a single time. This chain links TRBV30 with TRBJ1-2; no clear D. There are 13 residues in the CDR3. Trimming removed 4 bases from V and 1 base from J, with 10 bases in between. CDR1 and CDR2 (germline): GTSNPN, SVGIG (reference sequence). The CDR3 DNA reads TGTGCCTGGAAACCACAATTTAACTATGGCTACACCTTC. It specifies CAWKPQFNYGYTF.

This chain connects TRBV6-2 or TRBV6-3 to TRBJ2-7; TRBD2 matches 7 bases. This CDR3 is 16 amino acids long. The germline CDR1 and CDR2 sequences are MNHEY and SVGEGT. V gave up 2 bases and J gave up 4 bases; unmatched junction bases: 11. The CDR3 DNA reads TGTGCCAGCAGTTACGACCCCGGGACTACCTTTTACGAGCAGTACTTC. This gives the protein CASSYDPGTTFYEQYF.

The chain uses TRBV5-1 and TRBJ1-2; 9 nucleotides agree with TRBD1. Unmatched junction bases numbered 8, after V lost 3 bases and J lost 5 bases. This CDR3 has 15 amino acids. Germline values: CDR1 SGHRS, CDR2 YFSETQ. CDR3 DNA: TGCGCCAGCAGCTCCTCCGGGACAGGGTGGTATGGCTACACCTTC. This sequence encodes CASSSSGTGWYGYTF.

The J gene is TRBJ2-3, the V gene TRBV18, with a tentative D call TRBD1 (5 bases). Per the germline V gene, CDR1 is KGHSH and CDR2 is LQKENI. The CDR3 consists of 13 residues. Between the trimmed V and J ends, which lost 5 bases and 6 bases, there was a span of 12 bases. The CDR3 bases are TGTGCCAGCTCAGCGACAGTCTGGGATACGCAGTATTTT. It codes for CASSATVWDTQYF.

The gene calls are TRBV11-2 and TRBJ2-3; maybe TRBD2 (5 bases). The germline V gene has CDR1 SGHAT and CDR2 FQNNGV. V was cut by 4 bases and J by 6 bases, with 20 bases left in between. This CDR3 is built from 16 residues. The CDR3 sequence: CASSSSFLGDADTQYF. The CDR3, as DNA: TGTGCCAGCAGCTCCAGCTTTTTGGGAGATGCCGATACGCAGTATTTT.

The J gene is TRBJ1-5, the V gene TRBV4-3; D may be TRBD1 (6 bases). CDR1 is LGHNA, CDR2 YSLEER, per germline. CDR3 size: 16 residues. The V gene lost 0 bases and the J gene lost 4 bases, with 13 bases spanning the gap. Here the CDR3 DNA reads TGCGCCAGCAGCCAAGATCGTGGGACACAAAATCAGCCCCAGCATTTT. Protein product: CASSQDRGTQNQPQHF.

The chain combines TRBV5-1 with TRBJ2-7; perhaps TRBD2 as D (6 bases). The germline gives CDR1 SGHRS, CDR2 YFSETQ. The CDR3 runs 17 residues. V shed 4 bases and J shed 4 bases, with 24 bases lying between them. The CDR3 bases are TGCGCCAGCAGCCCCCCGGGGGTTAATACGGAAGAATACGAGCAGTACTTC. This codes for CASSPPGVNTEEYEQYF.

This chain links TRBV3-1 (or the pseudogene TRBV3-2) with TRBJ1-2; 10 nucleotides match TRBD1. There are 14 residues in the CDR3. J lost 8 bases, V lost 4 bases, and 7 bases had no gene match. Germline V gene lookup returns CDR1 LGHDT and CDR2 YNNKEL (reference sequence). CDR3 in DNA: TGTGCCAGCAGCCCGTTGACAGGGGGCAAGGGCTACACCTTC. Translating gives CASSPLTGGKGYTF.

The chain links TRBV30 to TRBJ1-4; 7 nucleotides agree with TRBD1. V dropped 0 bases and J dropped 8; count of bases not matched to a gene: 9. CDR1 and CDR2 (germline): GTSNPN, SVGIG (reference sequence). The CDR3 has 15 residues. CDR3: CAWSVLGGGAEKLFF. The CDR3 region has the DNA TGTGCCTGGAGTGTACTAGGAGGGGGCGCCGAAAAACTGTTTTTT.

The rearrangement uses TRBV9 and TRBJ1-2; TRBD1 might be the D (6 bases). The V and J ends lost 2 bases and 0 bases respectively, with 14 bases between them. Germline assignment: CDR1 SGDLS and CDR2 YYNGEE. This CDR3 spans 16 amino acids. The chain's CDR3 is CASSVDGGDTNYGYTF. The CDR3 coding sequence is TGTGCCAGCAGCGTCGACGGGGGGGACACTAACTATGGCTACACCTTC.

In its sample, this clone was seen once. The rearrangement joins TRBV27 to TRBJ1-2, with 9 bases matching TRBD1. CDR3 length: 15 residues. V was clipped by 6 bases and J by 8 bases; unmatched bases: 13. The germline V gene encodes CDR1 MNHEY and CDR2 SMNVEV (reference sequence). CDR3 sequence reads: CASSRGTGRFGGYTF. CDR3 nucleotide sequence: TGTGCCAGCAGCCGCGGGACAGGGCGGTTTGGCGGCTACACCTTC.

This clone has more than one count but fewer than ten. The chain links TRBV24-1 to TRBJ2-7, with TRBD1 matching 7 bases. The CDR3 totals 15 residues. CDR1 and CDR2 from the germline V gene are KGHDR and SFDVKD. After removal of 3 bases from V and 2 bases from J, the junction contained 6 bases not matched to a gene. The CDR3 loop reads CATSDNGGQAYEQYF. CDR3 coding DNA: TGTGCCACCAGTGATAACGGTGGACAGGCCTACGAGCAGTACTTC.

J is TRBJ2-1 and V is TRBV18; 8 nucleotides match TRBD2. The CDR3 is 15 amino acids. In germline, CDR1 is KGHSH, CDR2 LQKENI. V gave up 7 bases and J gave up 6 bases; unmatched junction bases: 11. The DNA for the CDR3 is TGTGCCAGCTACAGCGGGGGCAGTAGTGTCAATGAGCAGTTCTTC. Translated, it gives CASYSGGSSVNEQFF.

The rearrangement joins TRBV6-5 to TRBJ1-1; 7 nucleotides align to TRBD1. Germline assignment: CDR1 MNHEY and CDR2 SVGAGI. The CDR3 spans 13 residues. The ends lost 5 bases at V and 9 bases at J; junction bases unmatched: 9. This chain's CDR3 is CASSTGQERKAFF. CDR3 DNA: TGTGCCAGCAGTACCGGACAGGAACGAAAAGCTTTCTTT.

This rearrangement joins TRBV15 to TRBJ2-7; D is undetermined. Trimming cost V 0 bases and J 6 bases, with 9 bases left between them. This CDR3 is 13 amino acids long. Germline CDR1 LNHNV, CDR2 YYDKDF (reference sequence). CDR3: CATSRDRGSEQYF. The DNA for the CDR3 is TGTGCCACCAGCAGAGATCGAGGATCCGAGCAGTACTTC.

The CDR3: CASSREGGGANTGELFF. CDR3 coding DNA: TGTGCCAGCAGCCGGGAAGGGGGTGGGGCGAACACCGGGGAGCTGTTTTTT. The genes are TRBV4-2 and TRBJ2-2, with a possible D match to TRBD1 (6 bases). The CDR3 is 17 amino acids. Germline V lookup: CDR1 LGHNA, CDR2 YNFKEQ. Trimming took 4 bases from V and 0 from J, leaving 15 bases between them.

The DNA for the CDR3 is TGTGCCAGTCTGACTAGCGGGAAGAGGTACCAAGAGACCCAGTACTTC. It codes for CASLTSGKRYQETQYF. The chain is built from TRBV2 and TRBJ2-5; 11 positions agree with TRBD2. CDR3 length: 16 amino acids. Germline assignment: CDR1 SNHLY and CDR2 FYNNEI. The J segment lost 0 bases and the V segment lost 9 bases, leaving 9 bases of the junction unmatched.

The CDR3 DNA sequence: TGTGCCAGTACGAGTACTCGGAGTATCAATGAAAAACTGTTTTTT. The encoded protein is CASTSTRSINEKLFF. The chain has TRBV19 and TRBJ1-4; D unclear. The V end was cut by 7 bases, the J end by 5 bases, with 17 bases between. There are 15 residues in the CDR3. Germline V gene lookup returns CDR1 LNHDA and CDR2 SQIVND (reference sequence).

This rearrangement joins TRBV28 to TRBJ2-5; TRBD1 is a possible D gene (5 bases). This CDR3 comprises 12 residues. The germline V gene encodes CDR1 MDHEN and CDR2 SYDVKM. Trimming took off 5 bases at V and 6 bases at J, with 10 bases between the two ends. The CDR3: CASSGSGKTQYF. The CDR3 DNA reads as TGTGCCAGCAGTGGATCAGGGAAGACCCAGTACTTC.

This clone showed up just once. J is TRBJ1-2 and V is TRBV7-9; maybe TRBD1 (6 bases). Germline V CDR1 and CDR2: SEHNR, FQNEAQ (reference sequence). This CDR3 has 14 residues. V dropped 6 bases and J dropped 3 bases, with 14 bases sitting between them. Written as DNA, the CDR3 is TGTGCCAGCAGACGAGGGGGAGAGGACTATGGCTACACCTTC. Its protein is CASRRGGEDYGYTF.

Concerning this clone itself: Other DNA sequences within the sample encode an identical CDR3. V usage is TRBV19 and J usage is TRBJ1-4; maybe TRBD1 (6 bases). The CDR3 runs 15 residues. CDR1 is LNHDA and CDR2 is SQIVND in the germline V gene (reference sequence). Trimming took 5 bases from V and 2 from J, leaving 12 bases between them. The CDR3 DNA reads as TGTGCCAGTAGTGGACGGACAGTTACTAATGAAAAACTGTTTTTT. Translating gives CASSGRTVTNEKLFF.

The rearrangement joins TRBV3-1 (or the pseudogene TRBV3-2) to TRBJ2-1; 8 bases align to TRBD1. CDR3 size: 14 residues. From germline, CDR1 is LGHDT and CDR2 YNNKEL (reference sequence). V lost 1 base to trimming and J lost 7 bases; unmatched junction nucleotides: 3. In DNA form, the CDR3 reads TGTGCCAGCAGCCAAGCAGGGGGCTGGAATGAGCAGTTCTTC. Translating it yields CASSQAGGWNEQFF.

This chain uses TRBV4-1 with TRBJ1-1, with 12 bases lining up with TRBD1. Germline V CDR1 and CDR2: MGHRA, YSYEKL. J lost 1 base, V lost 2 bases, and 8 bases had no gene match. This CDR3 comprises 18 residues. The CDR3: CASSQHSGTGGANTEAFF. CDR3 bases: TGCGCCAGCAGCCAACATTCCGGGACAGGGGGCGCGAACACTGAAGCTTTCTTT.